One sample yielded the 10 T cell receptor beta chains listed below, sequenced in a study of shared clonotypes between healthy human individuals. Some clones are missing from TCRdb's copy, which holds only in-frame ones; the method was immunoSEQ multiplex PCR. Of about 660,000 clones in the sample, around two thirds were seen once. Sample: memory CD4+ T cells sorted from blood. As for subset: CD45RA-negative fraction. These receptors all come from a woman in her twenties or thirties in good health.

This clone was recorded only once. J is TRBJ1-1 and V is TRBV10-2; possible D gene TRBD1, 5 bases. CDR1 is WSHSY, CDR2 SAAADI, per germline. V lost 5 bases to trimming and J lost 6 bases, with 10 bases between them. The CDR3 runs to 12 residues. CDR3 amino acids: CASSLRGSEAFF. CDR3 DNA: TGCGCCAGCAGTTTGAGGGGCTCTGAAGCTTTCTTT.

The chain is built from TRBV25-1 and TRBJ2-2; 8 bases map to TRBD1. V trimming: 10 bases; J trimming: 11 bases; junction bases outside the gene matches: 18. The V gene's germline CDR1 is MGHDK and CDR2 SYGVNS. The CDR3 runs 15 residues. CDR3 loop: CATTGGTVSGVELFF. The CDR3 nucleotides read TGTGCCACCACAGGGGGAACTGTATCCGGTGTAGAGCTGTTTTTT. Supplemented by reference TRBV25-1 and TRBJ2-2, the full variable domain reads EADIYQTPRYLVIGTGKKITLECSQTMGHDKMYWYQQDPGMELHLIHYSYGVNSTEKGDLSSESTVSRIRTEHFPLTLESARPSHTSQYLCATTGGTVSGVELFFGEGSRLTVL.

V usage is TRBV18 and J usage is TRBJ2-7; D may be TRBD2 (5 bases). Germline CDR1 reads KGHSH; CDR2 reads LQKENI. There are 14 residues in the CDR3. With 5 bases removed from V and 2 bases from J, the gap between germline ends came to 13 bases. The CDR3 DNA sequence: TGTGCCAGCTCAGCACTAGACTTGACCTACGAGCAGTACTTC. It translates to CASSALDLTYEQYF.

The chain joins TRBV10-1 to TRBJ2-2; 14 nucleotides agree with TRBD2. The J segment lost 0 bases and the V segment lost 7 bases, leaving 13 bases of the junction unmatched. The germline V gene encodes CDR1 WNHNN and CDR2 SYGVQD (reference sequence). The CDR3 totals 20 residues. CDR3 protein: CASNRVVGLAGVANTGELFF. The CDR3 DNA follows: TGCGCCAGCAACCGAGTAGTGGGACTAGCGGGAGTCGCGAACACCGGGGAGCTGTTTTTT.

This rearrangement joins TRBV6-5 to TRBJ2-5; tentatively, D is TRBD2 (6 bases). The J call may be faulty, since TRBJ2-7 better matches the DNA end. CDR1 MNHEY and CDR2 SVGAGI come from the germline V gene. The CDR3 has 15 amino acids. CDR3 coding DNA: TGTGCCAGCAGTTATGGGTATAGCGGATCCTACGAGCAGTACTTC. Translated, it gives CASSYGYSGSYEQYF.

Only one count was recorded for this clone. The V and J genes are TRBV19 and TRBJ2-5; D perhaps matches TRBD1 (6 bases). CDR1 LNHDA and CDR2 SQIVND come from the germline V gene (reference sequence). This CDR3 is 13 amino acids long. V was cut by 6 bases and J by 2 bases, with 10 bases left in between. The CDR3 bases are TGTGCCAGTAGACCGGGACATCAAGAGACCCAGTACTTC. It is translated as CASRPGHQETQYF.

The CDR3 region has the DNA TGTGCCTGGAGTGTAATTCGCGGCCAAGAGACCCAGTACTTC. Translating it yields CAWSVIRGQETQYF. This rearrangement joins TRBV30 to TRBJ2-5; D gene ambiguous. Germline values: CDR1 GTSNPN, CDR2 SVGIG (reference sequence). Trimming took 0 bases from V and 1 from J, leaving 9 bases between them. The CDR3 is made up of 14 amino acids.

The rearrangement links TRBV19 to TRBJ1-4; 11 bases fit TRBD1. This CDR3 is built from 15 residues. Germline loops: CDR1 LNHDA, CDR2 SQIVND (reference sequence). V shed 6 bases, J shed 8 bases, and the junction held 8 bases outside the gene matches. The CDR3 bases are TGTGCCAGTAGAAATACGGACAGGGGGCGAGAAAAACTGTTTTTT. It translates to CASRNTDRGREKLFF.

This chain uses TRBV5-1 with TRBJ1-5, with a tentative D call TRBD1 (5 bases). There are 14 residues in the CDR3. The V gene's germline CDR1 is SGHRS and CDR2 YFSETQ. V was pared by 0 bases and J by 5 bases, with 9 bases between. CDR3 in DNA: TGCGCCAGCAGCTTGGCAGGGCGTGATCAGCCCCAGCATTTT. This sequence encodes CASSLAGRDQPQHF.

This chain links TRBV7-9 with TRBJ1-1; the match to TRBD1 covers 8 bases. Germline V gene data show CDR1 as SEHNR and CDR2 as FQNEAQ (reference sequence). The junction had 7 bases not matched to a gene; V was cut back by 1 base and J by 3 bases. The CDR3 spans 16 residues. The CDR3 is CASSLGPGQEYTEAFF. In nucleotides, the CDR3 is TGTGCCAGCAGCTTAGGTCCGGGACAGGAGTACACTGAAGCTTTCTTT.